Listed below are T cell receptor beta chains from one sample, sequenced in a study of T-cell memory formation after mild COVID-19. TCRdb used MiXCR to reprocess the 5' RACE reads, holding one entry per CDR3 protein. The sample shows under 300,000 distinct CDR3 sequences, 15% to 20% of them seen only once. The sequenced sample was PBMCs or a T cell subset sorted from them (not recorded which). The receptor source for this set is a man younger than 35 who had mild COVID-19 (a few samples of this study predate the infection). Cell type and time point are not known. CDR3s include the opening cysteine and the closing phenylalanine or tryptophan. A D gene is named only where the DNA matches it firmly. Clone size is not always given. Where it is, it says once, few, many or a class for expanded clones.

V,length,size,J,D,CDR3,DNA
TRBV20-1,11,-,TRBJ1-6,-,CSVREGSPLHF,TGCAGTGTCAGAGAGGGTTCACCCCTCCACTTT
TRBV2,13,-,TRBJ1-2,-,CASSEGQSPSYTF,TGTGCCAGCAGTGAGGGTCAGAGTCCTAGCTACACCTTC
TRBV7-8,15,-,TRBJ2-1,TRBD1,CASSLVEGAFYEQFF,TGTGCCAGCAGCTTAGTCGAGGGGGCTTTCTATGAGCAGTTCTTC
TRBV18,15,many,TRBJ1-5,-,CASSPRPVEGQPQHF,TGTGCCAGCTCACCCCGTCCAGTCGAGGGGCAGCCCCAGCATTTT
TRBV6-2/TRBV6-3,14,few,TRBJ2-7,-,CATSRAEPPYEQYF,TGTGCCACCTCGCGGGCAGAGCCTCCCTACGAGCAGTACTTC
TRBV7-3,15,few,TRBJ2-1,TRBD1,CASSQDRGPYNEQFF,TGTGCCAGCAGCCAAGACAGGGGGCCCTACAATGAGCAGTTCTTC
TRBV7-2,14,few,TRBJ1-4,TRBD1,CASSRTGPNEKLFF,TGTGCCAGCAGTCGGACAGGGCCCAATGAAAAACTGTTTTTT
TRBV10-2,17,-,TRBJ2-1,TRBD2,CASSSPGLAGTYNEQFF,TGCGCCAGCAGTTCCCCGGGACTAGCGGGGACTTACAATGAGCAGTTCTTC
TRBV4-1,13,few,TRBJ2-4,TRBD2,CASSQDSGPIQYF,TGCGCCAGCAGCCAAGATAGCGGGCCCATCCAATACTTC
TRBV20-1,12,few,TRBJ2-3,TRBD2,CSAEGGPDTQYF,TGCAGTGCGGAGGGAGGGCCAGATACGCAGTATTTT
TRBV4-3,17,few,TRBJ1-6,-,CASSQDWVGSGDSPLHF,TGCGCCAGCAGCCAAGATTGGGTGGGGAGTGGAGATTCACCCCTCCACTTT
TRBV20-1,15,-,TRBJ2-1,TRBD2,CSAISGESSYNEQFF,TGCAGTGCTATAAGCGGGGAAAGCTCCTACAATGAGCAGTTCTTC